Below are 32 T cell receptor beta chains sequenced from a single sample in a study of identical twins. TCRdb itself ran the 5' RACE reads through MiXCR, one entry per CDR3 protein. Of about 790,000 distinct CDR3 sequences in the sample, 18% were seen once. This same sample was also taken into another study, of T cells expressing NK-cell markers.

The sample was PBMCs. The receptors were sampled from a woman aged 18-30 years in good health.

DNA of the CDR3: TGTGCCAGCAGCTTGTTGGTGTTGGGGGATGAGCAGTTCTTC. Amino acid sequence: CASSLLVLGDEQFF. The chain uses TRBV7-6 and TRBJ2-1; TRBD1 or TRBD2 may be the D gene (5 bases each). This CDR3 is 14 amino acids long. V lost 3 bases and J lost 8, with 14 bases in between. Germline V gene sequence: CDR1 SGHVS, CDR2 FNYEAQ.

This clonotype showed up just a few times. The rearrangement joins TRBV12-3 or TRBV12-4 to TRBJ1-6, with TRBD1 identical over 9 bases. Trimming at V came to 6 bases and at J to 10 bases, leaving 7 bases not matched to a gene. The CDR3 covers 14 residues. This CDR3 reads CASSPGQGKSPLHF. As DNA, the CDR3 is TGTGCCAGCAGCCCCGGACAGGGGAAGTCACCCCTCCACTTT.

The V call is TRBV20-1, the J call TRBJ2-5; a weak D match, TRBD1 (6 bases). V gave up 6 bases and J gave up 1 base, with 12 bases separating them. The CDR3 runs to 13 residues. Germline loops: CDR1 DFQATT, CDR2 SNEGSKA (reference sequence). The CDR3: CSALTGSQETQYF. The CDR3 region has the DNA TGCAGTGCGCTGACAGGAAGCCAAGAGACCCAGTACTTC.

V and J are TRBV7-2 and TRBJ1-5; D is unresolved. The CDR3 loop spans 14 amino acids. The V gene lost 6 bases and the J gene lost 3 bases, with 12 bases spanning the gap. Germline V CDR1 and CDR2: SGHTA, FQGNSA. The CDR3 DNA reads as TGTGCCAGCAGTTCAGTGGGGAACAATCAGCCCCAGCATTTT. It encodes CASSSVGNNQPQHF.

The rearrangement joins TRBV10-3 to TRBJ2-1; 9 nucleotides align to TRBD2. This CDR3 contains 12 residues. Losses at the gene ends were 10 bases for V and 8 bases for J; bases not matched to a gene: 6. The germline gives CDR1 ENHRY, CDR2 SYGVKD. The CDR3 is CATKREEDEQFF. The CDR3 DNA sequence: TGTGCCACCAAGCGGGAGGAAGATGAGCAGTTCTTC.

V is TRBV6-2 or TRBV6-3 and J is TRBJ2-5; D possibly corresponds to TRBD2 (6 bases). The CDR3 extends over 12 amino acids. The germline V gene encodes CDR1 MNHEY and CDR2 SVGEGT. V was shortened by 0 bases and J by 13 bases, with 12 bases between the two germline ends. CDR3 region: CASSYSRGLLYF. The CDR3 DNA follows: TGTGCCAGCAGTTACTCGAGGGGACTCCTGTACTTC.

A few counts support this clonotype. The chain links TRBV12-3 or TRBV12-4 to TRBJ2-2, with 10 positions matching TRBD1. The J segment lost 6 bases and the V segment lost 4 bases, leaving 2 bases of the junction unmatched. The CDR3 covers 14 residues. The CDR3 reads CASSSGQGSGELFF. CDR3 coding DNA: TGTGCCAGCAGTTCGGGACAGGGGTCCGGGGAGCTGTTTTTT.

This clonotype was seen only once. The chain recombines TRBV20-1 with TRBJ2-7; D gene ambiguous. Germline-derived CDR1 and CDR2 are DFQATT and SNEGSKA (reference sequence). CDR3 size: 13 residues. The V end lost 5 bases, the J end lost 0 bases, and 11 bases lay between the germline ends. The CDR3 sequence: CSALTYSSYEQYF. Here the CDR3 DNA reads TGCAGTGCTTTGACTTATAGCTCCTACGAGCAGTACTTC.

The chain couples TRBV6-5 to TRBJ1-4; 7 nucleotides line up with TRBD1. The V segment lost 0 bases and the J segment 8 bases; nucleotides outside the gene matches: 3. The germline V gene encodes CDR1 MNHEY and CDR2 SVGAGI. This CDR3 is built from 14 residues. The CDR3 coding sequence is TGTGCCAGCAGTTACTCCCCAGGGGGAGAAAAACTGTTTTTT. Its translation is CASSYSPGGEKLFF.

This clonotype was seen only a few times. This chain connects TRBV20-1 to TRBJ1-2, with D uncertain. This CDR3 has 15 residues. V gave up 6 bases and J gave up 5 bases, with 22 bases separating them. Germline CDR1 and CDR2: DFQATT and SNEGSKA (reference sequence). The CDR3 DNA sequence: TGCAGTGCCCTGAGCGTCAGATTAAGGTGGTATGGCTACACCTTC. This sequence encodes CSALSVRLRWYGYTF.

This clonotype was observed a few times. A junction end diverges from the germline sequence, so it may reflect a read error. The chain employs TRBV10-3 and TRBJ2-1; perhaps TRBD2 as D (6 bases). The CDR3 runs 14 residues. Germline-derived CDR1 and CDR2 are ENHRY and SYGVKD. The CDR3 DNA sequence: TGTGCCACCAGTGTGGGTAGCGGCAACAATGAGCAGTTCTTC. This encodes CATSVGSGNNEQFF.

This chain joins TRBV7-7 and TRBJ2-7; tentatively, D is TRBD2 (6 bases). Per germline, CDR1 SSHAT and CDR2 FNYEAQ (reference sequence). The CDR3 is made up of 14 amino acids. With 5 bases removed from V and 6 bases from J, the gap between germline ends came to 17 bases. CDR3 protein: CASSLNPGLGEQYF. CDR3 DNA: TGTGCCAGCAGCCTAAACCCGGGACTCGGCGAGCAGTACTTC.

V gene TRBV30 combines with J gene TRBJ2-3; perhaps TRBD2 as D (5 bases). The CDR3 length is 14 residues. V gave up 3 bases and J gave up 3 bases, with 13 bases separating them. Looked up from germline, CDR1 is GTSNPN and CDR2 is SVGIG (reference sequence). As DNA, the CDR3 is TGTGCCTGGAGCCCACTGGGAGAGACAGATACGCAGTATTTT. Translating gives CAWSPLGETDTQYF.

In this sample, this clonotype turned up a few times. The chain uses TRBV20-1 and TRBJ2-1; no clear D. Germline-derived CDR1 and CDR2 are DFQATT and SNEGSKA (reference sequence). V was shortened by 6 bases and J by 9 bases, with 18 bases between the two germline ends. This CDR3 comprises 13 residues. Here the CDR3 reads CSAFQPVAFEQFF. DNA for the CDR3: TGCAGTGCGTTTCAGCCCGTAGCTTTTGAGCAGTTCTTC.

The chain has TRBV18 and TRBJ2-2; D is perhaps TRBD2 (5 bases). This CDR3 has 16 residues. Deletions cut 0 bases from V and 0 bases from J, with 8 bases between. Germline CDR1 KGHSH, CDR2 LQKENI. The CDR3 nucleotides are TGTGCCAGCTCACCACCGACGGGGACGAACACCGGGGAGCTGTTTTTT. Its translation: CASSPPTGTNTGELFF.

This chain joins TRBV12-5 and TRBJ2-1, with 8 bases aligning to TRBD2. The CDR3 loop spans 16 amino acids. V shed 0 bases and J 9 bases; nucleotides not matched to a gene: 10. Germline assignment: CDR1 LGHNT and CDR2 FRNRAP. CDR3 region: CASGLVLGLDGGEQFF. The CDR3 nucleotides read TGTGCTAGTGGTTTGGTACTGGGACTAGATGGTGGTGAGCAGTTCTTC.

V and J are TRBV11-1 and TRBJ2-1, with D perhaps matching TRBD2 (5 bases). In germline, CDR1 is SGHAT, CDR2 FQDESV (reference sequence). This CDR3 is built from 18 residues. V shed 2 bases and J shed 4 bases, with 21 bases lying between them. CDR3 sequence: CASSLFVSTNPKYNEQFF. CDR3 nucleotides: TGTGCCAGCAGCTTATTCGTCTCGACTAACCCGAAATACAATGAGCAGTTCTTC.

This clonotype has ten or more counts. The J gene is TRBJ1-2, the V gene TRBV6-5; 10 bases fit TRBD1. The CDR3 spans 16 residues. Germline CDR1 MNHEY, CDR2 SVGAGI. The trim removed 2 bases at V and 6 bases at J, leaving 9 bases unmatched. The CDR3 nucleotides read TGTGCCAGCAGTTACCAACTCTCGACAGGGGGCAATGGCTACACCTTC. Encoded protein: CASSYQLSTGGNGYTF.

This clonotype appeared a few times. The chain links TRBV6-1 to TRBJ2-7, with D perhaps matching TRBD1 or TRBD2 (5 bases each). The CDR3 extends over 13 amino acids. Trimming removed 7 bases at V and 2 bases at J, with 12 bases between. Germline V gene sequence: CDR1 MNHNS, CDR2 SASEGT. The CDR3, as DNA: TGTGCCAGCAAGGGGACGGCCCCCTACGAGCAGTACTTC. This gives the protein CASKGTAPYEQYF.

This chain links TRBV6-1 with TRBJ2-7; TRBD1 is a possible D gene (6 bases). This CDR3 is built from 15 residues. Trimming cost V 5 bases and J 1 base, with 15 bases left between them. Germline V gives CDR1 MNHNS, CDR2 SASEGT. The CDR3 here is CASSRTPTGSYEQYF. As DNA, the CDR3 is TGTGCCAGCAGTCGAACCCCGACAGGTTCCTACGAGCAGTACTTC.

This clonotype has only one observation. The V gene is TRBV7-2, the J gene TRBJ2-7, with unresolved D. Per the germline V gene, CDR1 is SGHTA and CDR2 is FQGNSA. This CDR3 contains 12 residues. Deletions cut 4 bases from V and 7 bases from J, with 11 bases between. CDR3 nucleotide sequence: TGTGCCAGCAGCTCGACTCACTGGGAGCAGTACTTC. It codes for CASSSTHWEQYF. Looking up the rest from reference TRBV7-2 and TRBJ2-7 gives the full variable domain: GAGVSQSPSNKVTEKGKDVELRCDPISGHTALYWYRQSLGQGLEFLIYFQGNSAPDKSGLPSDRFSAERTGGSVSTLTIQRTQQEDSAVYLCASSSTHWEQYFGPGTRLTVT.

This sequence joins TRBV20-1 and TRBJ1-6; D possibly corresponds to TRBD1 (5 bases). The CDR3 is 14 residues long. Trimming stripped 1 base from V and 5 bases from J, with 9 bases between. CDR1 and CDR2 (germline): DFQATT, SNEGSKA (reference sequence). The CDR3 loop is CSARAGANNSPLHF. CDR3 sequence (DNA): TGCAGTGCTAGAGCCGGGGCGAATAATTCACCCCTCCACTTT.

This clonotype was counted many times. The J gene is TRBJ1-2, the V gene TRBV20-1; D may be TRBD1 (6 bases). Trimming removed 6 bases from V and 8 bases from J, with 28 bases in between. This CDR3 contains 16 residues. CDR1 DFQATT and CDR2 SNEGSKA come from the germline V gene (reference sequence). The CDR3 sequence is CSAIARGRGFLGGYTF. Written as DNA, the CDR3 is TGCAGTGCAATCGCCCGGGGGCGCGGGTTTTTAGGAGGCTACACCTTC.

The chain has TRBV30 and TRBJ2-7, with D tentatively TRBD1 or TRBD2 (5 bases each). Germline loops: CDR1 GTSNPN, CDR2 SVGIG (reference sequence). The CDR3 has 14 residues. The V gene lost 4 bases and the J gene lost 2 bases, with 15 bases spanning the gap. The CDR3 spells CAWTGSHLTYEQYF. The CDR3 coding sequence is TGTGCCTGGACAGGGAGCCACCTAACCTACGAGCAGTACTTC.

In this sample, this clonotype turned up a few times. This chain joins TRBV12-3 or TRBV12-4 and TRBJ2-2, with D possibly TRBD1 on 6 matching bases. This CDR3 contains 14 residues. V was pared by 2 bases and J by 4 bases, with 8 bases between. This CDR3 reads CASSLQGFTGELFF. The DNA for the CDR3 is TGTGCCAGCAGTTTACAGGGGTTCACCGGGGAGCTGTTTTTT.

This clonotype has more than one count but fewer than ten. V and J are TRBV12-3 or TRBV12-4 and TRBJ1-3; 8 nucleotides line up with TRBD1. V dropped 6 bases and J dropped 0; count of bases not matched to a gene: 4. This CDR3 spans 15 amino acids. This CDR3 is CASSDRGFSGNTIYF. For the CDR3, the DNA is TGTGCCAGCAGCGACAGGGGATTCTCTGGAAACACCATATATTTT.

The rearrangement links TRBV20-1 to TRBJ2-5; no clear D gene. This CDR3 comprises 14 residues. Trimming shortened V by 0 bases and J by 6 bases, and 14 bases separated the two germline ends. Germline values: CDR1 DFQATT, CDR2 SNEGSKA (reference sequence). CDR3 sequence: CSARDQPGRKTQYF. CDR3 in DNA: TGCAGTGCTAGAGATCAACCGGGTAGGAAGACCCAGTACTTC.

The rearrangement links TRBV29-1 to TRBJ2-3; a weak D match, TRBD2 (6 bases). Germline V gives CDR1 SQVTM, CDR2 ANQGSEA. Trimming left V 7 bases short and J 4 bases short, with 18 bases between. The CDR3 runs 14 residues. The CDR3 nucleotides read TGCAGCGGACGGGAGTCGGTTGGCGCAGATACGCAGTATTTT. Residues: CSGRESVGADTQYF.

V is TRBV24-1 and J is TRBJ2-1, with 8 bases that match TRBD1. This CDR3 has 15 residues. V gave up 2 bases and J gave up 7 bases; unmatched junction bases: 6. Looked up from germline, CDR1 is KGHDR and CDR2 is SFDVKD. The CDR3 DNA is TGTGCCACCAGTGATTGGGCAGGGGGCAGGAATGAGCAGTTCTTC. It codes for CATSDWAGGRNEQFF.

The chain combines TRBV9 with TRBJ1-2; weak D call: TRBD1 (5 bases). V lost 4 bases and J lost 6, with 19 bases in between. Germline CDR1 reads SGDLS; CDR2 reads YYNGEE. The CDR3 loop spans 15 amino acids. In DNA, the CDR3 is TGTGCCAGCAGCCCCCGACAGCGCTGGCTTAATGGCTACACCTTC. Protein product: CASSPRQRWLNGYTF.

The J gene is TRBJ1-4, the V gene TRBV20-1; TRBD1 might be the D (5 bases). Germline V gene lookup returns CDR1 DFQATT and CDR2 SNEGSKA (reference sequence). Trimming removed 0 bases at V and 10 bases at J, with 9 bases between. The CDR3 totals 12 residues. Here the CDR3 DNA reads TGCAGTGCTAGAGACAGGGTGGGAAAACTGTTTTTT. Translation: CSARDRVGKLFF.

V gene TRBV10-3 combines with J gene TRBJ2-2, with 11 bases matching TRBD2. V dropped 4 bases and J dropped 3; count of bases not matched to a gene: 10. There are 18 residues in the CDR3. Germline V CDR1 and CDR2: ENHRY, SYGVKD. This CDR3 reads CAISAPSGRNQHTGELFF. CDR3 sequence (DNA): TGTGCCATCAGTGCGCCTAGCGGGAGGAACCAACACACCGGGGAGCTGTTTTTT.